The 22 T cell receptor beta chains below come from one sample, sequenced in a study of T cell responses to AZD1222 COVID-19 vaccine. Using immunoSEQ multiplex PCR, the repertoire was profiled, and TCRdb retains in-frame clones only, with some absent. The table lists 100,000 to 150,000 clones, more than 75% of them singletons, with about 10% in the top ten. Sequencing used peripheral blood, obtained on day 0 of AZD1222 vaccination. The receptors originated from an adult in good health.

The rearrangement links TRBV11-2 to TRBJ1-3; no firm D call. Germline loops: CDR1 SGHAT, CDR2 FQNNGV. This CDR3 region has 16 residues. V was shortened by 1 base and J by 4 bases, with 14 bases between the two germline ends. Here the CDR3 reads CASSLVRSLLGNTIYF. Here the CDR3 DNA reads TGTGCCAGCAGCTTAGTCAGGTCCCTGCTCGGAAACACCATATATTTT.

The genes are TRBV3-1 (or the pseudogene TRBV3-2) and TRBJ1-4; 8 bases line up with TRBD1. This CDR3 has 15 residues. The V and J ends lost 4 bases and 13 bases, in that order; junction bases with no gene match: 14. CDR1 and CDR2 (germline): LGHDT, YNNKEL (reference sequence). Here the CDR3 reads CASSRTGGLLEGLFF. CDR3 nucleotide sequence: TGTGCCAGCAGCCGAACAGGGGGACTTCTCGAGGGACTGTTTTTT.

The J gene is TRBJ1-2, the V gene TRBV3-1 (or the pseudogene TRBV3-2); TRBD1 might be the D (6 bases). Germline CDR1 and CDR2: LGHDT and YNNKEL (reference sequence). The CDR3 is 15 amino acids. Between the trimmed V and J ends, which lost 1 base and 7 bases, there was a span of 16 bases. DNA of the CDR3: TGTGCCAGCAGCCAAGTAGGGACAAATCGTAGTGGCTACACCTTC. Amino acid sequence: CASSQVGTNRSGYTF.

This clone was recorded once. The rearrangement links TRBV6-5 to TRBJ1-1, with D unclear. The V gene's germline CDR1 is MNHEY and CDR2 SVGAGI. V was pared by 2 bases and J by 6 bases, with 13 bases between. The CDR3 consists of 14 residues. Here the CDR3 DNA reads TGTGCCAGCAGTTACGCGGCCCTGGGCGCTGAAGCTTTCTTT. Amino acids: CASSYAALGAEAFF.

The chain couples TRBV3-1 (or the pseudogene TRBV3-2) to TRBJ2-5, with 16 bases fitting TRBD2. This CDR3 region has 17 residues. With V trimmed by 4 bases and J by 4 bases, 6 bases remained unmatched. In germline, CDR1 is LGHDT, CDR2 YNNKEL (reference sequence). This CDR3 is CASSPGLAGGPAETQYF. For the CDR3, the DNA is TGTGCCAGCAGCCCGGGACTAGCGGGAGGGCCCGCAGAGACCCAGTACTTC.

This clone was detected only a few times. This chain connects TRBV24-1 to TRBJ1-5; no reliable D call. Germline-derived CDR1 and CDR2 are KGHDR and SFDVKD. V lost 4 bases and J lost 5, with 11 bases in between. The CDR3 length is 14 residues. CDR3 sequence reads: CATSDASGDQPQHF. The CDR3 region has the DNA TGTGCCACCAGTGACGCGAGTGGGGATCAGCCCCAGCATTTT.

The V call is TRBV7-2, the J call TRBJ1-1; D unclear. V lost 4 bases, J lost 0 bases, and 6 bases lay in between. This CDR3 spans 13 amino acids. Germline values: CDR1 SGHTA, CDR2 FQGNSA. This CDR3 is CASSYDMNTEAFF. As DNA, the CDR3 is TGTGCCAGCAGCTACGACATGAACACTGAAGCTTTCTTT.

The chain couples TRBV28 to TRBJ1-1; D is undetermined. Trimming stripped 2 bases from V and 5 bases from J, with 3 bases between. Per the germline V gene, CDR1 is MDHEN and CDR2 is SYDVKM. This CDR3 comprises 11 residues. The CDR3 DNA reads TGTGCCAGCAGTTTAGCGACTGAAGCTTTCTTT. This encodes CASSLATEAFF.

The rearrangement uses TRBV6-2 or TRBV6-3 and TRBJ2-5; perhaps TRBD2 as D (6 bases). Germline assignment: CDR1 MNHEY and CDR2 SVGEGT. The CDR3 contains 13 residues. The V and J ends lost 4 bases and 2 bases respectively, with 8 bases between them. The CDR3 here is CASSSGTQETQYF. The CDR3 DNA follows: TGTGCCAGCAGTTCAGGGACTCAAGAGACCCAGTACTTC.

The chain uses TRBV28 and TRBJ1-2, with 9 bases identical to TRBD1. The germline gives CDR1 MDHEN, CDR2 SYDVKM. V lost 2 bases to trimming and J lost 8 bases; unmatched junction nucleotides: 6. The CDR3 spans 14 residues. CDR3 in amino acids: CASSLTGGLGGYTF. CDR3 nucleotides: TGTGCCAGCAGTTTAACAGGGGGCCTCGGGGGCTACACCTTC.

This rearrangement joins TRBV5-4 to TRBJ2-5; D might be TRBD2 (5 bases). The germline gives CDR1 SGHNT, CDR2 YYREEE (reference sequence). The V and J ends lost 5 bases and 5 bases respectively, with 13 bases between them. This CDR3 has 13 amino acids. In nucleotides, the CDR3 is TGTGCCAGCAGTAGGCAGGAGGATGAGACCCAGTACTTC. Amino acids: CASSRQEDETQYF.

The chain has TRBV5-1 and TRBJ1-4; TRBD1 might be the D (5 bases). Trimming shortened V by 0 bases and J by 8 bases, and 17 bases separated the two germline ends. Germline loops: CDR1 SGHRS, CDR2 YFSETQ. This CDR3 contains 16 residues. CDR3 sequence: CASSLDPLGAREKLFF. In nucleotides, the CDR3 is TGCGCCAGCAGCTTGGACCCCCTTGGGGCCAGAGAAAAACTGTTTTTT.

The chain couples TRBV6-5 to TRBJ1-5; D is ambiguous. V dropped 11 bases and J dropped 0 bases, with 11 bases sitting between them. Germline V gives CDR1 MNHEY, CDR2 SVGAGI. The CDR3 sequence is 13 residues long. In DNA form, the CDR3 reads TGTGCCGGCTCCTGGAATAGCAATCAGCCCCAGCATTTT. As protein: CAGSWNSNQPQHF.

The J gene is TRBJ2-5, the V gene TRBV30; 7 bases are a match to TRBD2. CDR3 size: 14 residues. V dropped 2 bases and J dropped 2; count of bases not matched to a gene: 5. CDR1 and CDR2 from the germline V gene are GTSNPN and SVGIG (reference sequence). CDR3 DNA: TGTGCCTGGAGTCTTAGCGGGCCACAAGAGACCCAGTACTTC. It specifies CAWSLSGPQETQYF.

The rearrangement links TRBV28 to TRBJ2-3, with 8 bases identical to TRBD1. The germline V gene has CDR1 MDHEN and CDR2 SYDVKM. The CDR3 is 16 amino acids. Trimming at V came to 4 bases and at J to 6 bases, leaving 12 bases not matched to a gene. In DNA, the CDR3 is TGTGCCAGCAGTTCTGGACAGGGCGGAGTCCGGGATACGCAGTATTTT. Its translation is CASSSGQGGVRDTQYF.

The genes are TRBV7-2 and TRBJ2-5, with 8 bases lining up with TRBD2. Germline V gene lookup returns CDR1 SGHTA and CDR2 FQGNSA. Losses at the gene ends were 5 bases for V and 5 bases for J; bases not matched to a gene: 13. This CDR3 has 16 amino acids. CDR3 amino acids: CASSPGQRETEETQYF. Here the CDR3 DNA reads TGTGCCAGCAGCCCAGGGCAGCGGGAGACGGAGGAGACCCAGTACTTC.

The chain joins TRBV19 to TRBJ1-2; 9 positions agree with TRBD1. CDR1 is LNHDA and CDR2 is SQIVND in the germline V gene (reference sequence). J gave up 3 bases and V 5 bases, and 10 bases lay outside the gene matches. This CDR3 has 16 residues. The CDR3 reads CASSLPPGQGYYGYTF. CDR3 coding DNA: TGTGCCAGTAGTTTACCTCCGGGACAGGGTTACTATGGCTACACCTTC.

This clone occurred once. V is TRBV9 and J is TRBJ2-7; 9 positions match TRBD1. Germline CDR1 is SGDLS and CDR2 is YYNGEE. J lost 1 base, V lost 2 bases, and 7 bases had no gene match. The CDR3 runs to 16 residues. The CDR3: CASSVSDRGLSYEQYF. The CDR3 DNA sequence: TGTGCCAGCAGCGTTTCGGACAGGGGTCTATCCTACGAGCAGTACTTC.

The chain has TRBV2 and TRBJ1-1; the match to TRBD1 covers 9 bases. J gave up 4 bases and V 8 bases, and 5 bases lay outside the gene matches. CDR3 size: 13 residues. Per germline, CDR1 SNHLY and CDR2 FYNNEI. The CDR3 here is CASFGQGSTEAFF. CDR3 sequence (DNA): TGTGCCAGCTTTGGACAGGGGAGCACTGAAGCTTTCTTT.

The V gene is TRBV14, the J gene TRBJ1-1; unclear D gene. This CDR3 is built from 13 residues. V was pared by 2 bases and J by 1 base, with 5 bases between. Germline CDR1 and CDR2: SGHDN and FVKESK. CDR3 protein: CASSQQQNTEAFF. The CDR3 DNA sequence: TGTGCCAGCAGCCAACAGCAGAACACTGAAGCTTTCTTT.

The genes are TRBV3-1 (or the pseudogene TRBV3-2) and TRBJ2-5, with D perhaps matching TRBD2 (5 bases). Trimming removed 7 bases from V and 5 bases from J, with 14 bases in between. This CDR3 is 13 amino acids long. Germline assignment: CDR1 LGHDT and CDR2 YNNKEL (reference sequence). CDR3 protein: CASKQFSGETQYF. The CDR3 DNA is TGTGCCAGCAAACAGTTTTCGGGGGAGACCCAGTACTTC.

This sequence joins TRBV28 and TRBJ2-7, with a tentative D call TRBD1 (7 bases). The CDR3 extends over 15 amino acids. Trimming took off 7 bases at V and 2 bases at J, with 18 bases between the two ends. CDR1 and CDR2 (germline): MDHEN, SYDVKM. The CDR3 reads CASTSGGRVPYEQYF. The CDR3, as DNA: TGTGCCAGCACCTCAGGGGGGCGAGTCCCCTACGAGCAGTACTTC. The whole variable domain, remainder taken from reference TRBV28 and TRBJ2-7, is DVKVTQSSRYLVKRTGEKVFLECVQDMDHENMFWYRQDPGLGLRLIYFSYDVKMKEKGDIPEGYSVSREKKERFSLILESASTNQTSMYLCASTSGGRVPYEQYFGPGTRLTVT.